This T cell receptor (beta chain) was recorded in a study of CD8 T cells in ankylosing spondylitis. MiXCR, applied by TCRdb to the 5' RACE reads, yields one record per CDR3 protein. The table includes a few hundred thousand distinct CDR3 sequences, approximately 20% detected once. The CDR3 extends over 20 amino acids. CDR1 LGHNA and CDR2 YSLEER come from the germline V gene. The V and J ends lost 1 base and 4 bases, in that order; junction bases with no gene match: 14. The chain combines TRBV4-3 with TRBJ2-2, with 11 bases that match TRBD2. Input material: blood, either unsorted or a sorted T cell fraction (not recorded which). This receptor was obtained from a male donor with ankylosing spondylitis or in good health (not recorded which). Written as DNA, the CDR3 is TGCGCCAGCAGCCAAGTGAGGGGACTAGCGGCCCCGCGTCGCACCGGGGAGCTGTTTTTT. Protein: CASSQVRGLAAPRRTGELFF.